Listed here are 15 T cell receptor beta chains from one sample, sequenced in a study of T cells in Graves' hyperthyroidism and ophthalmopathy. TCR beta CDR3 region amplification was performed from RNA transcripts. Researchers ran a first-round RT-PCR on the TCR CDR3 using the HTBI primer set. TCRdb reanalysed the multiplex PCR reads using MiXCR and keeps one entry per CDR3 protein. The sample records fewer than 450,000 distinct CDR3 sequences, around 15% being singletons. Sequencing input: blood. The receptors originated from a man aged 50 to 59 with Graves' ophthalmopathy.

This clonotype was seen a few times. CDR3 region: CAWSGGISYEQYF. CDR3 nucleotides: TGTGCCTGGAGCGGGGGCATTTCCTACGAGCAGTACTTC. This sequence joins TRBV30 and TRBJ2-7, with D possibly being TRBD1 or TRBD2 (6 bases each). CDR3 length: 13 amino acids. Trimming took 3 bases from V and 1 from J, leaving 10 bases between them. Germline V gene data show CDR1 as GTSNPN and CDR2 as SVGIG (reference sequence).

In this sample, this clonotype turned up many times. The J gene is TRBJ1-1, the V gene TRBV4-1, with D possibly TRBD1 on 6 matching bases. V lost 1 base, J lost 4 bases, and 13 bases lay in between. The CDR3 runs to 15 residues. Germline V gene lookup returns CDR1 MGHRA and CDR2 YSYEKL. The DNA of the CDR3 is TGCGCCAGCAGCCAAGGACAGGTTTCGAGCACTGAAGCTTTCTTT. Protein sequence: CASSQGQVSSTEAFF.

This clonotype was observed at least ten times. J is TRBJ2-1 and V is TRBV5-5; 12 nucleotides line up with TRBD1. CDR3 length: 16 amino acids. V lost 0 bases, J lost 4 bases, and 2 bases stayed unmatched. CDR1 and CDR2 (germline): SGHKS, YYEKEE (reference sequence). The CDR3 here is CASSLEGQGAYNEQFF. DNA for the CDR3: TGTGCCAGCAGCTTGGAGGGACAGGGGGCGTACAATGAGCAGTTCTTC.

The gene calls are TRBV24-1 and TRBJ2-1; 15 bases align to TRBD2. Germline CDR1 and CDR2: KGHDR and SFDVKD. The CDR3 contains 16 residues. After removal of 4 bases from V and 8 bases from J, the junction contained 5 bases not matched to a gene. This CDR3 reads CATSESGLAGGDEQFF. For the CDR3, the DNA is TGTGCCACCAGTGAATCTGGACTAGCGGGAGGGGATGAGCAGTTCTTC.

V gene TRBV6-2 or TRBV6-3 combines with J gene TRBJ2-1; TRBD2 agrees at 11 bases. CDR1 is MNHEY and CDR2 is SVGEGT in the germline V gene. Trimming removed 4 bases from V and 7 bases from J; junction bases left unmatched: 15. This CDR3 spans 18 amino acids. The CDR3 DNA reads TGTGCCAGCAGTTTCCTGACTATCACTAGCGGGAGTGCGAATGAGCAGTTCTTC. Protein sequence: CASSFLTITSGSANEQFF.

In this sample, this clonotype turned up many times. The V and J genes are TRBV20-1 and TRBJ2-7; 8 bases fit TRBD1. The CDR3 runs to 13 residues. Germline V lookup: CDR1 DFQATT, CDR2 SNEGSKA (reference sequence). Trimming at V came to 1 base and at J to 5 bases, leaving 4 bases not matched to a gene. The CDR3 DNA follows: TGCAGTGCTAGAGGTTGGACAGGGAACGAGCAGTACTTC. Translating it yields CSARGWTGNEQYF.

This clonotype was counted ten times or more. This chain connects TRBV6-1 to TRBJ1-5, with 7 bases that match TRBD1. CDR3 length equals 13 residues. J gave up 4 bases and V 6 bases, and 3 bases lay outside the gene matches. Germline CDR1 MNHNS, CDR2 SASEGT. CDR3 in amino acids: CASSDRANQPQHF. For the CDR3, the DNA is TGTGCCAGCAGCGACAGGGCAAATCAGCCCCAGCATTTT.

In its sample, this clonotype was seen a few times. This chain links TRBV12-3 or TRBV12-4 with TRBJ2-7; 7 bases match TRBD2. This CDR3 has 13 amino acids. V lost 5 bases to trimming and J lost 7 bases; unmatched junction nucleotides: 8. The CDR3 nucleotides are TGTGCCAGCAGTACATGGGGGGGGGGGGAGCAGTACTTC. This encodes CASSTWGGGEQYF.

In this sample, this clonotype turned up a few times. V is TRBV7-6 and J is TRBJ1-1; D gene ambiguous. The germline gives CDR1 SGHVS, CDR2 FNYEAQ. The CDR3 runs to 15 residues. The V end was cut by 5 bases, the J end by 0 bases, with 13 bases between. The CDR3 sequence is CASSPFRDVNTEAFF. CDR3 nucleotide sequence: TGTGCCAGCAGCCCCTTCCGGGATGTGAACACTGAAGCTTTCTTT.

On this clonotype: A much bigger clone sits one base away, suggesting this may be a read error. This chain links TRBV3-1 with TRBJ2-7; unclear D gene. CDR3 length: 13 residues. V was cut by 1 base and J by 9 bases, with 13 bases left in between. CDR1 LGHDT and CDR2 YNNKEL come from the germline V gene (reference sequence). This CDR3 is CASSQVSGHGQYF. In DNA form, the CDR3 reads TGTGCCAGCAGCCAAGTATCCGGCCACGGGCAGTACTTC.

The chain is built from TRBV20-1 and TRBJ1-3; the match to TRBD1 covers 8 bases. Germline trimming cut 0 bases from V and 2 bases from J; bases unmatched to any gene: 3. From germline, CDR1 is DFQATT and CDR2 SNEGSKA (reference sequence). This CDR3 has 15 amino acids. This chain's CDR3 is CSAREDRAAGNTIYF. Written as DNA, the CDR3 is TGCAGTGCTAGAGAGGACAGGGCGGCTGGAAACACCATATATTTT.

This clonotype appeared a few times. V and J are TRBV10-3 and TRBJ2-3, with D uncertain. Germline V lookup: CDR1 ENHRY, CDR2 SYGVKD. The ends were cut back, 9 bases at V and 0 bases at J, with 10 bases in the middle. The CDR3 is 13 amino acids. In DNA, the CDR3 is TGTGCCATTCAGAGCTCTAGCACAGATACGCAGTATTTT. It codes for CAIQSSSTDTQYF.

The chain links TRBV4-2 to TRBJ2-1, with D perhaps matching TRBD1 (6 bases). The V gene's germline CDR1 is LGHNA and CDR2 YNFKEQ. The CDR3 runs 16 residues. V was clipped by 4 bases and J by 7 bases, with 20 bases between them. CDR3 DNA sequence: TGTGCCAGCAGCCGAAGTGGGGGCACAAGGGGGAATGAGCAGTTCTTC. Protein product: CASSRSGGTRGNEQFF.

This clonotype has ten or more counts. The gene calls are TRBV28 and TRBJ2-5, with a possible D match to TRBD1 (6 bases). Germline loops: CDR1 MDHEN, CDR2 SYDVKM. Trimming took 2 bases from V and 0 from J, leaving 16 bases between them. The CDR3 length is 17 residues. CDR3 sequence: CASSLPSGASYQETQYF. The CDR3 nucleotides read TGTGCCAGCAGTTTACCCTCAGGGGCTTCGTACCAAGAGACCCAGTACTTC.

The rearrangement uses TRBV20-1 and TRBJ1-3, with 10 bases identical to TRBD1. CDR1 is DFQATT and CDR2 is SNEGSKA in the germline V gene (reference sequence). The CDR3 contains 16 residues. Unmatched junction bases numbered 3, after V lost 1 base and J lost 0 bases. The CDR3: CSARAGQGLSGNTIYF. The CDR3 DNA reads TGCAGTGCTAGAGCGGGACAGGGGCTCTCTGGAAACACCATATATTTT.